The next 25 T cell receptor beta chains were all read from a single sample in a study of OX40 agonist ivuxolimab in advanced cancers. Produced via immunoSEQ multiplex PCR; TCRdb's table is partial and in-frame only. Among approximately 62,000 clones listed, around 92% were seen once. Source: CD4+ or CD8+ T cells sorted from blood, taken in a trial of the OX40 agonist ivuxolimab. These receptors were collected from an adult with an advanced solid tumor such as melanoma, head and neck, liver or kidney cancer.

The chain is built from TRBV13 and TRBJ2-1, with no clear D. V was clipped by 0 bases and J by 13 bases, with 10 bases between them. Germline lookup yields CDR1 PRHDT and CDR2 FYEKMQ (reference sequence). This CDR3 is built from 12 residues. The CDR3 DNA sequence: TGTGCCAGCAGCTTAGGCTTAGGCCCTCAGTTCTTC. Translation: CASSLGLGPQFF.

The CDR3, as DNA: TGTGCCAGCAGCAAAGGACGATTCAACTCCTACGAGCAGTACTTC. It encodes CASSKGRFNSYEQYF. The rearrangement joins TRBV21-1 to TRBJ2-7. TRBV21-1 counts as a pseudogene. There are 15 residues in the CDR3.

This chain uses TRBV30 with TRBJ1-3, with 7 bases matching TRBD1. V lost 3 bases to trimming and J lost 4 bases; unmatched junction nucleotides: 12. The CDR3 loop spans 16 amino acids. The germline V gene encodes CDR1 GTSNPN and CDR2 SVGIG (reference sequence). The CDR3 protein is CAWRGGRGGPGNTIYF. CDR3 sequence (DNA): TGTGCCTGGAGGGGGGGCAGGGGGGGTCCCGGAAACACCATATATTTT.

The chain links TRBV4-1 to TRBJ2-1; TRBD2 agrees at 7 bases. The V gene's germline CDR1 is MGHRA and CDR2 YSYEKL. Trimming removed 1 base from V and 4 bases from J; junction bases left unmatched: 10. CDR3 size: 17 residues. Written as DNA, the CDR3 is TGCGCCAGCAGCCAAGCACCACCTAGCGGATTTTACAATGAGCAGTTCTTC. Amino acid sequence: CASSQAPPSGFYNEQFF.

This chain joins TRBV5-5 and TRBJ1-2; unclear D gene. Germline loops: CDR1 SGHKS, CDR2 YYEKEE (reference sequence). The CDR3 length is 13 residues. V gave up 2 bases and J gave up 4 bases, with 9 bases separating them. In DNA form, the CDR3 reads TGTGCCAGCAGCTTCGGAGCCACCTATGGCTACACCTTC. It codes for CASSFGATYGYTF.

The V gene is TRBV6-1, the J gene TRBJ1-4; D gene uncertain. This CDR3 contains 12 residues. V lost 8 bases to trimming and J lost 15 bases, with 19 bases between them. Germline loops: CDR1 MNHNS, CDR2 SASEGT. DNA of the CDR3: TGTGCCAGCGGTTTTTTGGACTCATTGATGTTTTTT. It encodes CASGFLDSLMFF.

CDR3: CASSVGGGQIFEQYF. CDR3 nucleotides: TGTGCCAGCAGCGTAGGAGGGGGACAGATATTCGAGCAGTACTTC. The genes are TRBV9 and TRBJ2-7; 7 nucleotides line up with TRBD1. Germline loops: CDR1 SGDLS, CDR2 YYNGEE. V dropped 0 bases and J dropped 6; count of bases not matched to a gene: 9. CDR3 length: 15 residues.

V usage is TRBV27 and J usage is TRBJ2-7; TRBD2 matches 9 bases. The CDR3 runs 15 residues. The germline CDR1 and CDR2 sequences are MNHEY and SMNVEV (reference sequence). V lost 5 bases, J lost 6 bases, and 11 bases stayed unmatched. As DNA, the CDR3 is TGTGCCAGCAGTGGAGATAGCGGGAGTATAAGCGAGCAGTACTTC. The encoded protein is CASSGDSGSISEQYF.

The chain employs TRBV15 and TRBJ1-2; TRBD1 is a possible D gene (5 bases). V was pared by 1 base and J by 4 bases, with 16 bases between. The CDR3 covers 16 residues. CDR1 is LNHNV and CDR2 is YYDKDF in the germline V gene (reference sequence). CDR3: CATSRGSVRQLYGYTF. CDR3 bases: TGTGCCACCAGCAGAGGGTCCGTAAGACAGCTCTATGGCTACACCTTC.

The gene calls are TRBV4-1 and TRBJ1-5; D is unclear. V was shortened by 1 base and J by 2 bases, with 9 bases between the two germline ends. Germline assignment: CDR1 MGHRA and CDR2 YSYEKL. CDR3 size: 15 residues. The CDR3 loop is CASSQGGFGNQPQHF. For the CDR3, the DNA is TGCGCCAGCAGCCAAGGGGGTTTCGGCAATCAGCCCCAGCATTTT.

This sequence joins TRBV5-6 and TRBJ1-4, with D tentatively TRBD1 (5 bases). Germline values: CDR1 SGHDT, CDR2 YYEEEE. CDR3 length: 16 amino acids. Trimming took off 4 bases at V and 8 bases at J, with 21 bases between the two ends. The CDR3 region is CASSGPGTLDAEKLFF. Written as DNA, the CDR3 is TGTGCCAGCAGCGGACCCGGGACCCTGGACGCGGAAAAACTGTTTTTT.

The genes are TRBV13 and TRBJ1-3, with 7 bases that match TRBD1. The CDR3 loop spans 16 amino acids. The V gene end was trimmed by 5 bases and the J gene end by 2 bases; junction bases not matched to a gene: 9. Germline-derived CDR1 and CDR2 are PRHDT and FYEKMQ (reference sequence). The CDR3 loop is CASSLQGRRAGNTIYF. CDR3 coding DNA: TGTGCCAGCAGCCTACAGGGGAGGCGGGCTGGAAACACCATATATTTT.

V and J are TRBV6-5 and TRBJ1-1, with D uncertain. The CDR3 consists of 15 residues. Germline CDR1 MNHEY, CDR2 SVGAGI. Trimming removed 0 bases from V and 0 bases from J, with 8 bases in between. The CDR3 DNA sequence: TGTGCCAGCAGTTACTCTCTCACGTTGAACACTGAAGCTTTCTTT. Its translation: CASSYSLTLNTEAFF.

CDR3 residues: CASSVEEGIHYEQYF. The CDR3 DNA reads as TGTGCCAGCAGCGTAGAGGAGGGAATCCACTACGAGCAGTACTTC. This chain links TRBV9 with TRBJ2-7; possible D gene TRBD2, 6 bases. The CDR3 is 15 residues long. Germline V CDR1 and CDR2: SGDLS, YYNGEE. V was clipped by 0 bases and J by 3 bases, with 13 bases between them.

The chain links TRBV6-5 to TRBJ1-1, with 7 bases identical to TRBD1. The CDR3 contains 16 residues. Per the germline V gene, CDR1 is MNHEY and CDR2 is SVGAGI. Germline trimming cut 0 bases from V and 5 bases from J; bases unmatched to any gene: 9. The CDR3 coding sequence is TGTGCCAGCAGTTACTCGAAGTACAGGGGTGAGACTGAAGCTTTCTTT. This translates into CASSYSKYRGETEAFF.

The CDR3 reads CASSPVLGLTDTQYF. The CDR3 DNA sequence: TGTGCCAGCAGTCCGGTCCTTGGTCTCACAGATACGCAGTATTTT. V usage is TRBV27 and J usage is TRBJ2-3; D unresolved. CDR1 is MNHEY and CDR2 is SMNVEV in the germline V gene (reference sequence). Trimming stripped 5 bases from V and 2 bases from J, with 14 bases between. CDR3 length equals 15 residues.

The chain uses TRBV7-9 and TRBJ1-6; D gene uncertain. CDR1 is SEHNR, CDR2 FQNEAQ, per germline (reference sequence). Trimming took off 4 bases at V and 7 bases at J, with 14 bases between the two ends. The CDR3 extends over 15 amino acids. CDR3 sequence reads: CASSSETSPNSPLHF. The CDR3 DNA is TGTGCCAGCAGCTCAGAGACTAGCCCCAATTCACCCCTCCACTTT.

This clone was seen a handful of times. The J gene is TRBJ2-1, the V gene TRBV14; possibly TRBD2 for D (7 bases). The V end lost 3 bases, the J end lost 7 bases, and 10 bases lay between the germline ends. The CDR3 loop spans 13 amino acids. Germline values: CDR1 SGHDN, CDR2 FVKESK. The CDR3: CASSHRGGNEQFF. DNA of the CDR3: TGTGCCAGCAGCCACAGGGGAGGGAATGAGCAGTTCTTC.

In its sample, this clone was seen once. The CDR3 DNA sequence: TGTGCCAGCAGCGCTGGGGCGGGGCGGTATTTGCCAGATACGCAGTATTTT. Amino acids: CASSAGAGRYLPDTQYF. The chain combines TRBV7-7 with TRBJ2-3; D is perhaps TRBD2 (6 bases). The CDR3 is made up of 17 amino acids. Trimming stripped 5 bases from V and 4 bases from J, with 22 bases between. CDR1 is SSHAT, CDR2 FNYEAQ, per germline (reference sequence).

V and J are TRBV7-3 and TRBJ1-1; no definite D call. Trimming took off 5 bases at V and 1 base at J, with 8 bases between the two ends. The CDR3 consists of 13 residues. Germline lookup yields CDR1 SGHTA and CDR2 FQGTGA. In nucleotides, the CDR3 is TGTGCCAGCAGCCTGAAACAGAACACTGAAGCTTTCTTT. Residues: CASSLKQNTEAFF.

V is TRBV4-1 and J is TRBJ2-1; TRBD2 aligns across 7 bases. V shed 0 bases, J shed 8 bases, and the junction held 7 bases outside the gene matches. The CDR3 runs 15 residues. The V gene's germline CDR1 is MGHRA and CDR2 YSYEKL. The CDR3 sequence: CASSQDAGELDEQFF. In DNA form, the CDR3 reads TGCGCCAGCAGCCAAGATGCGGGGGAGCTGGATGAGCAGTTCTTC.

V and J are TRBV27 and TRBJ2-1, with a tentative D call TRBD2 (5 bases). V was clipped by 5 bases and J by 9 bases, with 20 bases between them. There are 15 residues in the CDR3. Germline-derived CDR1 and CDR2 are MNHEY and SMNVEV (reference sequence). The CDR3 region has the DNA TGTGCCAGCAGTAACCTAGCATCGGGAATGGGTGAGCAGTTCTTC. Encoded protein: CASSNLASGMGEQFF.

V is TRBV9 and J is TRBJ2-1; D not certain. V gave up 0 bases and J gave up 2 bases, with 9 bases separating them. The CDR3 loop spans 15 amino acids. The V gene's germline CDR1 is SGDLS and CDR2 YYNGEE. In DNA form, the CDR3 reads TGTGCCAGCAGCGTAGTGGCTTCTCCCTACAATGAGCAGTTCTTC. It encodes CASSVVASPYNEQFF.

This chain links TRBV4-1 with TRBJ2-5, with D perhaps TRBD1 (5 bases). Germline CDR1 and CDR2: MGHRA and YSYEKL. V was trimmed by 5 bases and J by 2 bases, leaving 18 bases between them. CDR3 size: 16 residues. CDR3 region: CASSKTRRGNQETQYF. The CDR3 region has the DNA TGCGCCAGCAGCAAAACTCGTAGGGGTAATCAAGAGACCCAGTACTTC.

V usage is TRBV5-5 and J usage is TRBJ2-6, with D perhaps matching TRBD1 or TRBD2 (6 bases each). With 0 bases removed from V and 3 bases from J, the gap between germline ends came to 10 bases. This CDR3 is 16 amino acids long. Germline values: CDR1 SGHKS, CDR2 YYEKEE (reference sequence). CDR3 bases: TGTGCCAGCAGCTTGGACGGGGGCGGTGGGGCCAACGTCCTGACTTTC. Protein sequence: CASSLDGGGGANVLTF.